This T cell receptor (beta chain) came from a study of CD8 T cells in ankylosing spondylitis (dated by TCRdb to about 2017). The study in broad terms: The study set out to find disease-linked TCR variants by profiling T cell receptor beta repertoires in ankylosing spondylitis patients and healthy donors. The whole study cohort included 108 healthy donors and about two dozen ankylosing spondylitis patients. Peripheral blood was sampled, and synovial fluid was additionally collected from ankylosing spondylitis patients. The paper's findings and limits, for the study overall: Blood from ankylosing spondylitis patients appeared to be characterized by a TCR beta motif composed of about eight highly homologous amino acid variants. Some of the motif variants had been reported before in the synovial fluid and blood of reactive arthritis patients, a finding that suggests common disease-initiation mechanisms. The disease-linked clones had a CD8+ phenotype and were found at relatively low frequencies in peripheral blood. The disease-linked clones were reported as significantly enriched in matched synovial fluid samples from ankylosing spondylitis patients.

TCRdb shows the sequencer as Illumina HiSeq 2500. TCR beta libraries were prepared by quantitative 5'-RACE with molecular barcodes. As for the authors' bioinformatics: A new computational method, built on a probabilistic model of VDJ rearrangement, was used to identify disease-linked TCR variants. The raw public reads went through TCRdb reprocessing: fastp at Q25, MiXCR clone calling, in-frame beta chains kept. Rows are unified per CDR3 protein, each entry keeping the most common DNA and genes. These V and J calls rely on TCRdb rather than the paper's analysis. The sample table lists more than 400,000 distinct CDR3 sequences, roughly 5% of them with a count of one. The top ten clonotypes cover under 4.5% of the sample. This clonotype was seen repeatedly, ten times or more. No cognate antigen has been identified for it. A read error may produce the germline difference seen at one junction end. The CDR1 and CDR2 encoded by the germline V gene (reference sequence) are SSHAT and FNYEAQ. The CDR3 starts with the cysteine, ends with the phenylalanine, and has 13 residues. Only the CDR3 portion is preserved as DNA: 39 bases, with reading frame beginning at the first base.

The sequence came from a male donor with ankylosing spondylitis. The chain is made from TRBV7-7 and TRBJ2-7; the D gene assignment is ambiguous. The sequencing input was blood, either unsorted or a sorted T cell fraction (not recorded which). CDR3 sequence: CASSLGSGNEQYF. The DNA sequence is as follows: TGTGCTAGCAGCTTAGGATCAGGAAACGAGCAGTACTTC.